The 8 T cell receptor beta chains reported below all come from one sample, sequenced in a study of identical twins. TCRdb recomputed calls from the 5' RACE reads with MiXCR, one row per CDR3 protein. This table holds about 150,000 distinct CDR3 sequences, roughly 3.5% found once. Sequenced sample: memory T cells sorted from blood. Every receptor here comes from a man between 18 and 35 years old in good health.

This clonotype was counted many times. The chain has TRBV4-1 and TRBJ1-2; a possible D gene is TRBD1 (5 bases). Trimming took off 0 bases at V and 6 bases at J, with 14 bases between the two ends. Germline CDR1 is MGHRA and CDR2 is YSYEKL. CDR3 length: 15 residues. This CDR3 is CASSQEGPLGHGYTF. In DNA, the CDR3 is TGCGCCAGCAGCCAAGAGGGGCCCCTTGGCCATGGCTACACCTTC.

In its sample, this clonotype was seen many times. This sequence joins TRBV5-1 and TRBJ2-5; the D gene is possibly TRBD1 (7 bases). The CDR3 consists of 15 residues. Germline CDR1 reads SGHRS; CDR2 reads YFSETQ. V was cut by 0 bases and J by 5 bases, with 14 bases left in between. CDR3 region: CASSLEAGGYETQYF. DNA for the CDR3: TGCGCCAGCAGCTTGGAGGCAGGGGGGTACGAGACCCAGTACTTC.

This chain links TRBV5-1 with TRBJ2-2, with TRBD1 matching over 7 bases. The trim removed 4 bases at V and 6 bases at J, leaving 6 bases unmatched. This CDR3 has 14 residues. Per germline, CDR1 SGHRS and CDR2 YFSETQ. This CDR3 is CASSRDRMAGELFF. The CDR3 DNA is TGCGCCAGCAGCCGGGACAGAATGGCCGGGGAGCTGTTTTTT.

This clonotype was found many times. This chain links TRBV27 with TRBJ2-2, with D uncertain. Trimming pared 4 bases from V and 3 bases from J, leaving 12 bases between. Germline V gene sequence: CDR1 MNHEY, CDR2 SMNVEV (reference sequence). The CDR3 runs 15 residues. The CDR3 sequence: CASSSTVPYTGELFF. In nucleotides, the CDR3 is TGTGCCAGCAGTTCGACGGTCCCCTACACCGGGGAGCTGTTTTTT.

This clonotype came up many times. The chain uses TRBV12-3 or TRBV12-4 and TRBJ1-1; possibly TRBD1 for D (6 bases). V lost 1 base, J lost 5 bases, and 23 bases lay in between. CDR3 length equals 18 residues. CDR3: CASSLVRWGEGVSTEAFF. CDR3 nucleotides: TGTGCCAGCAGTTTAGTTAGATGGGGAGAGGGGGTTTCTACTGAAGCTTTCTTT.

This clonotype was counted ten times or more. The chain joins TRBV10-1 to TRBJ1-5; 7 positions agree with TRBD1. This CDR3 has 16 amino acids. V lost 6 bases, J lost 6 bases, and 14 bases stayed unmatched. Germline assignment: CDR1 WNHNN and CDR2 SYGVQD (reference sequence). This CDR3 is CASSASRQGGGQPQHF. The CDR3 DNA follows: TGCGCCAGCAGCGCGTCTCGACAGGGCGGGGGTCAGCCCCAGCATTTT.

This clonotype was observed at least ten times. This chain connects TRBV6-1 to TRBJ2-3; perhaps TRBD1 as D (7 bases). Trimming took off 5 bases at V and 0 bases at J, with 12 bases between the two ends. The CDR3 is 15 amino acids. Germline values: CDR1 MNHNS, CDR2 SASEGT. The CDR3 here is CASSQGGTSTDTQYF. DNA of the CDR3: TGTGCCAGCAGTCAGGGGGGCACTAGCACAGATACGCAGTATTTT.

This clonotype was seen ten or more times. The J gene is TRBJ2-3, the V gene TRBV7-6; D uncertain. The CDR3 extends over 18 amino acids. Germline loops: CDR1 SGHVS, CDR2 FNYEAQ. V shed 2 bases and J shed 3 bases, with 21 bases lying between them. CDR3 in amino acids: CASSLLVPAARSTDTQYF. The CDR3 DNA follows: TGTGCCAGCAGCTTACTTGTGCCGGCGGCTAGAAGTACAGATACGCAGTATTTT.